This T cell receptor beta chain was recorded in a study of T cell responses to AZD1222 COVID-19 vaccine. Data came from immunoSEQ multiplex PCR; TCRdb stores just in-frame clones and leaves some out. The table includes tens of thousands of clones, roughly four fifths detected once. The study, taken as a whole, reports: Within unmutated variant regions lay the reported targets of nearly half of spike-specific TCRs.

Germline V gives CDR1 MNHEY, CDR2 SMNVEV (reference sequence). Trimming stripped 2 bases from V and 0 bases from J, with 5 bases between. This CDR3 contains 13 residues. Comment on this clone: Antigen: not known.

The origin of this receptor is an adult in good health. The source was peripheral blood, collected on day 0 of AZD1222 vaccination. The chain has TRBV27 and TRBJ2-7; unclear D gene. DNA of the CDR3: TGTGCCAGCAGTTTAAGGTTCTCCTACGAGCAGTACTTC. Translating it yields CASSLRFSYEQYF.